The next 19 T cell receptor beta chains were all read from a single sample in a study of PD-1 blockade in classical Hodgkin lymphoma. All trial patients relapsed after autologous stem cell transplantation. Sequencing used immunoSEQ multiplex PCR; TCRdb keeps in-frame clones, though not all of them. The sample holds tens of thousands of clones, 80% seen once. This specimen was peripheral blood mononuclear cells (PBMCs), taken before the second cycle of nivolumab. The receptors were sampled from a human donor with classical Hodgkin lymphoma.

The CDR3 coding sequence is TGTGCCAGCATGGACGTAGGGGTGCAGTATTTT. It specifies CASMDVGVQYF. The gene calls are TRBV6-5 and TRBJ2-3; tentatively, D is TRBD1 (5 bases). CDR3 length: 11 amino acids. The V end lost 7 bases, the J end lost 11 bases, and 13 bases lay between the germline ends. Germline V CDR1 and CDR2: MNHEY, SVGAGI.

The DNA for the CDR3 is TGCGCCAGCAGCCAACTACTCAGCTACAAGGGAGCTTTCTTT. Protein: CASSQLLSYKGAFF. The chain couples TRBV4-3 to TRBJ1-1; D remains ambiguous. The germline CDR1 and CDR2 sequences are LGHNA and YSLEER. CDR3 length equals 14 residues. V dropped 2 bases and J dropped 10 bases, with 17 bases sitting between them.

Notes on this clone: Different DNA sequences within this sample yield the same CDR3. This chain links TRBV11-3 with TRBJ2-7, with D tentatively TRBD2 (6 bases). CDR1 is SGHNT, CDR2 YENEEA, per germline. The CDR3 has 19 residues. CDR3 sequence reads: CASSLGRPLMDYSSYEQYV. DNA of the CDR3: TGTGCCAGCAGCTTGGGGCGACCCCTGATGGACTATAGCTCCTACGAGCAGTATGTC.

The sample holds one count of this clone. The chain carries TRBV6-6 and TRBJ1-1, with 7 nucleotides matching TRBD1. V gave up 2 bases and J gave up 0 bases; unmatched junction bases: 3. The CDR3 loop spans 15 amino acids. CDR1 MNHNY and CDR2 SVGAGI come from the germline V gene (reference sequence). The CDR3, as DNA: TGTGCCAGCAGTTACGGACAGGACATGAACACTGAAGCTTTCTTT. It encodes CASSYGQDMNTEAFF.

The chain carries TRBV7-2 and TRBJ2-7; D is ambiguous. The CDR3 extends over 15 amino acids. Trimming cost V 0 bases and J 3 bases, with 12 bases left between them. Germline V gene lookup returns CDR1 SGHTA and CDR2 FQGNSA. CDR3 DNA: TGTGCCAGCAGCTTAGCAATTTCGGGTAACTACGAGCAGTACTTC. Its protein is CASSLAISGNYEQYF.

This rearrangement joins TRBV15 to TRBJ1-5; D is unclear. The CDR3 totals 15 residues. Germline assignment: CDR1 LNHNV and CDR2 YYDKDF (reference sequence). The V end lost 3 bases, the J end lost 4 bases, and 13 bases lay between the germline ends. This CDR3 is CATSSQRAENQPQHF. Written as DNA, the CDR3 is TGTGCCACCAGCAGTCAGAGGGCGGAGAATCAGCCCCAGCATTTT.

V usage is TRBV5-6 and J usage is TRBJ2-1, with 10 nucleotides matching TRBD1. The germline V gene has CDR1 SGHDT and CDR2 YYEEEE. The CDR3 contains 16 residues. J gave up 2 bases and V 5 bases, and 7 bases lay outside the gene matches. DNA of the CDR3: TGTGCCAGCAGTACCACCGGACAGGGGGCCTACAATGAGCAGTTCTTC. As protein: CASSTTGQGAYNEQFF.

CDR3 DNA sequence: TGTGCCAGCACTGGGGCCCCGTTTAGGCCCCAGCATTTT. Its protein is CASTGAPFRPQHF. The J gene is TRBJ1-5, the V gene TRBV6-1, with TRBD1 as a possible D gene (5 bases). Per the germline V gene, CDR1 is MNHNS and CDR2 is SASEGT. V was shortened by 7 bases and J by 9 bases, with 16 bases between the two germline ends. The CDR3 totals 13 residues.

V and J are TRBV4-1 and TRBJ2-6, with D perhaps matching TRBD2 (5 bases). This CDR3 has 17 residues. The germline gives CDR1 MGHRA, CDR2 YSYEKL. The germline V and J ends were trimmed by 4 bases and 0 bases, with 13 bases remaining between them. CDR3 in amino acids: CASSREKRDSGANVLTF. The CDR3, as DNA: TGCGCCAGCAGCCGTGAAAAGAGGGACTCTGGGGCCAACGTCCTGACTTTC.

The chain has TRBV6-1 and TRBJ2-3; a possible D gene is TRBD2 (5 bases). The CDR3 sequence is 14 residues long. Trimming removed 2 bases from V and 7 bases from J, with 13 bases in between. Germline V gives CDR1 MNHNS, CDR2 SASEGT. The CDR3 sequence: CASSEQAGGYTQYF. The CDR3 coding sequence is TGTGCCAGCAGTGAACAGGCTGGAGGATATACGCAGTATTTT.

The CDR3 nucleotides read TGTGCCAGCAGCTTGTCAGCGGGAGAATCCTACGAGCAGTACTTC. Residues: CASSLSAGESYEQYF. This chain connects TRBV5-7 to TRBJ2-7; 8 bases agree with TRBD2. TRBV5-7 is reported as an ORF; its role is uncertain. V gave up 1 base and J gave up 1 base; unmatched junction bases: 4. The CDR3 length is 15 residues.

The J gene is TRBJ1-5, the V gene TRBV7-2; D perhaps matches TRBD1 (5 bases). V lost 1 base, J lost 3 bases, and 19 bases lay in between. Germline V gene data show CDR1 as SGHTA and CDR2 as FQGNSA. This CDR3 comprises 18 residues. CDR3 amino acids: CASSLEPGGSGNNQPQHF. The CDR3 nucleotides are TGTGCCAGCAGCTTAGAGCCGGGGGGATCGGGAAACAATCAGCCCCAGCATTTT.

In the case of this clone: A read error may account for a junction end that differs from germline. DNA for the CDR3: TGTGCTAGCAGCTTAGCCCGGGACAGGAGGGATCAGCCCCAGCATTTT. This codes for CASSLARDRRDQPQHF. The chain combines TRBV7-7 with TRBJ1-5; 8 bases agree with TRBD1. Looked up from germline, CDR1 is SSHAT and CDR2 is FNYEAQ (reference sequence). The CDR3 extends over 16 amino acids. The complete variable domain, with remaining parts taken from reference TRBV7-7 and TRBJ1-5, reads GAGVSQSPRYKVTKRGQDVTLRCDPISSHATLYWYQQALGQGPEFLTYFNYEAQPDKSGLPSDRFSAERPEGSISTLTIQRTEQRDSAMYRCASSLARDRRDQPQHFGDGTRLSIL.

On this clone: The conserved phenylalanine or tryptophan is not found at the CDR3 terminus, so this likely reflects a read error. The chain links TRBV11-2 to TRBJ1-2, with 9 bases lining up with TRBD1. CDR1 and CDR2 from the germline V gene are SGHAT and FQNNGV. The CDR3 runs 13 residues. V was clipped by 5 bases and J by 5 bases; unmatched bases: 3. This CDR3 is CASSRTGVYGYTL. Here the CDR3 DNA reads TGTGCCAGCAGCCGGACAGGGGTTTATGGCTACACCCTC.

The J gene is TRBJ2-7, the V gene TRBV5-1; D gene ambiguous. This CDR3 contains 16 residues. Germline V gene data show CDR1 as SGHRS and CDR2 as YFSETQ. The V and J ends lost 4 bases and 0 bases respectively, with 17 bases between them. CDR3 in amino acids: CASSPNPLGTSYEQYF. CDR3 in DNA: TGCGCCAGCAGCCCCAATCCGCTGGGAACCTCCTACGAGCAGTACTTC.

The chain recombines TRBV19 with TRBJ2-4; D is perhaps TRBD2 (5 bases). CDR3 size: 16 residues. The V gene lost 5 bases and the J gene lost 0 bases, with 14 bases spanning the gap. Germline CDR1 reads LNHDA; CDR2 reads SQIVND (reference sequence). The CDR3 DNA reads TGTGCCAGTAGTCCTTGGGAGTCATTAGCCAAAAACATTCAGTACTTC. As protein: CASSPWESLAKNIQYF.

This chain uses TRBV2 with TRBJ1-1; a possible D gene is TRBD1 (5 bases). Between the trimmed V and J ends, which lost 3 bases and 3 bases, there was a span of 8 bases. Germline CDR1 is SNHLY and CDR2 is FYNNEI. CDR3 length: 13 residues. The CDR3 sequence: CASSEGVYTEAFF. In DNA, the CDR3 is TGTGCCAGCAGTGAGGGGGTGTACACTGAAGCTTTCTTT.

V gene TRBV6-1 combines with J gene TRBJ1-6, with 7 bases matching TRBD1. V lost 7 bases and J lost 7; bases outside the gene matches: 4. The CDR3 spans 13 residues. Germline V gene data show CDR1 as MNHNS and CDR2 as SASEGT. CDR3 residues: CASNGQANSPLHF. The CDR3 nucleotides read TGTGCCAGCAACGGACAGGCCAATTCACCCCTCCACTTT.

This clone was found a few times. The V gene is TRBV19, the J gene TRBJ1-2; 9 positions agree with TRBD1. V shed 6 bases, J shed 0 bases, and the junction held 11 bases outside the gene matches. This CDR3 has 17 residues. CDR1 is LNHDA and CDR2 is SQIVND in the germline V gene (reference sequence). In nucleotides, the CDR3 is TGTGCCAGTAGCGCACGGGACAGGGCCGAATCTAACTATGGCTACACCTTC. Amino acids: CASSARDRAESNYGYTF.